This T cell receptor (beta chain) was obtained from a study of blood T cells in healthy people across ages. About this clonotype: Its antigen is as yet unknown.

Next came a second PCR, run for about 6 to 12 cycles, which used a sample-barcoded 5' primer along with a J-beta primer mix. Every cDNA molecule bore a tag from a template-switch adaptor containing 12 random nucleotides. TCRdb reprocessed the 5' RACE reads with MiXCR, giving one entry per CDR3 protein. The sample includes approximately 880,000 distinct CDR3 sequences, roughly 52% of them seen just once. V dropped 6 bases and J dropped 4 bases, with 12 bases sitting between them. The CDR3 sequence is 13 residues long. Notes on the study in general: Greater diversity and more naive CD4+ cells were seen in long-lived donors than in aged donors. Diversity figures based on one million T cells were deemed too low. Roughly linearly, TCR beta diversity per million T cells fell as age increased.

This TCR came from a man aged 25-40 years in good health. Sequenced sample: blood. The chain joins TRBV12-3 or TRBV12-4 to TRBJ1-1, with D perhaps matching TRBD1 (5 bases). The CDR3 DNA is TGTGCCAGCAGCAAACAGGCTTTCACTGAAGCTTTCTTT. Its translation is CASSKQAFTEAFF.